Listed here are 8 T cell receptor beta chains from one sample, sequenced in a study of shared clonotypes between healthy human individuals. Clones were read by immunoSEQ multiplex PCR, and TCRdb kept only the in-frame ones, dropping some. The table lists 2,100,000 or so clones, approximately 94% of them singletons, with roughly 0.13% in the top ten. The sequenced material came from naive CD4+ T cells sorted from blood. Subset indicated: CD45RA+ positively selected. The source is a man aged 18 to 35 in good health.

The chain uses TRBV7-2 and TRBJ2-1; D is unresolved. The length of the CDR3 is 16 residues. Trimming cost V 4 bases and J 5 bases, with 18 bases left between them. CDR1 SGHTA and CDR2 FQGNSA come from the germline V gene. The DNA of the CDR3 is TGTGCCAGCAGCTCCATTCGACTGGCAGAACACAATGAGCAGTTCTTC. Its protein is CASSSIRLAEHNEQFF.

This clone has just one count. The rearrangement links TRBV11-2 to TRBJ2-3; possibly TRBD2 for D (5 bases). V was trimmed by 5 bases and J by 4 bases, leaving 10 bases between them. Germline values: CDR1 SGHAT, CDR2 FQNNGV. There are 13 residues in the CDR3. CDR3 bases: TGTGCCAGCAGCCCTGAGGGAGCAGATACGCAGTATTTT. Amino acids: CASSPEGADTQYF.

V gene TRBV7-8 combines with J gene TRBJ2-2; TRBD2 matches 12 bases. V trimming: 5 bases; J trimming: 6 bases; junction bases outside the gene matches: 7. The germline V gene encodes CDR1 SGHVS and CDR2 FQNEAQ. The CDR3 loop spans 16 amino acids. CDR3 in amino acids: CASSPRTSGTAGELFF. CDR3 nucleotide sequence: TGTGCCAGCAGCCCCCGGACTAGCGGGACCGCCGGGGAGCTGTTTTTT.

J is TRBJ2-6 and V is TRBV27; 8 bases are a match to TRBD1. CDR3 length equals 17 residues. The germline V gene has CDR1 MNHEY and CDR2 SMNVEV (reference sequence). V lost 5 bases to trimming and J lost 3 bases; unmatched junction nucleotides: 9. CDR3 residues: CASSGRTGKSGANVLTF. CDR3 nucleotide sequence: TGTGCCAGCAGTGGCAGGACAGGGAAGAGTGGGGCCAACGTCCTGACTTTC. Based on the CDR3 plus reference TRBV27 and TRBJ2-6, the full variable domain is EAQVTQNPRYLITVTGKKLTVTCSQNMNHEYMSWYRQDPGLGLRQIYYSMNVEVTDKGDVPEGYKVSRKEKRNFPLILESPSPNQTSLYFCASSGRTGKSGANVLTFGAGSRLTVL.

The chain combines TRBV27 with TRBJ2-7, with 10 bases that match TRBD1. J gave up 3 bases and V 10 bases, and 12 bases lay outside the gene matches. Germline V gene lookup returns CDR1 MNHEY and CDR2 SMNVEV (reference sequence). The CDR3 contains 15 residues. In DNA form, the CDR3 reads TGTGCCACTCTAAAGGTGGGACAGGGGCGCTACGAGCAGTACTTC. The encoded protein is CATLKVGQGRYEQYF.

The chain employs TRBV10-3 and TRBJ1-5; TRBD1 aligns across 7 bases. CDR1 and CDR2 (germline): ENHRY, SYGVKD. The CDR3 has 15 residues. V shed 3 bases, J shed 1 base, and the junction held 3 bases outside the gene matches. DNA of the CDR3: TGTGCCATCAGTGACCTGGGACAGAGCAATCAGCCCCAGCATTTT. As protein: CAISDLGQSNQPQHF.

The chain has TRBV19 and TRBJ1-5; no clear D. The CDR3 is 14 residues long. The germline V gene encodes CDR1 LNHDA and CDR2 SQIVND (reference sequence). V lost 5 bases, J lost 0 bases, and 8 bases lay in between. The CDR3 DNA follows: TGTGCCAGTAGTTCACAGTATAGCAATCAGCCCCAGCATTTT. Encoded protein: CASSSQYSNQPQHF.

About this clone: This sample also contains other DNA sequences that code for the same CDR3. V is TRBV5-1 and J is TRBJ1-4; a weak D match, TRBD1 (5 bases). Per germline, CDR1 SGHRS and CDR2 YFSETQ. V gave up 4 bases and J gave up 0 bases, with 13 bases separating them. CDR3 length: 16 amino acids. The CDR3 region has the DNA TGCGCCAGCAGCCTCGGGACCGTTGCAACTAATGAAAAACTGTTTTTT. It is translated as CASSLGTVATNEKLFF.